Listed below are T cell receptor beta chains from one sample, sequenced in a study of memory CD4+ T cells and cytomegalovirus serostatus. Repertoires were generated with immunoSEQ multiplex PCR, while TCRdb's copy carries only in-frame clones and drops some. The profile shows 40,000 or so clones, around three quarters of them singletons. The source material was memory CD4+ T cells from blood. The source is an adult in good health and CMV-seronegative. CDR3s include the opening cysteine and the closing phenylalanine or tryptophan. The order of the fields is V gene, D gene, CDR3 protein. The D gene is left open where the match is weak.

TRBV6-5 . CASNAGPGDTQYF
TRBV23-1 . CASSQYLRGEDTEAFF
TRBV6-1 . CASSEGRLLAGNTIYF
TRBV7-2 . CASSLKETQYF
TRBV10-3 TRBD2 CAISRLAGEQYF
TRBV9 TRBD1 CASSAATGARAGNTIYF
TRBV27 . CASSLKHINQPQHF
TRBV2 . CASQGDSNEKLFF
TRBV5-6 . CASSRTAFNEKLFF
TRBV4-2 . CASSPTTGFTEAFF
TRBV4-1 TRBD1 CASSQVGQGAEKLFF
TRBV7-9 . CASLGGGDYGYTF
TRBV30 . CAWTKGRGRNTEAFF
TRBV18 TRBD1 CASSLGQGSSSGANVLTF
TRBV9 . CASSVSGRNTEAFF
TRBV11-1 TRBD2 CASSLARTSGGAVEQYF
TRBV11-3 . CASSLGNTF
TRBV28 . CASSLNQAETNTGELFF
TRBV27 TRBD1 CASSFRTGTEFNYGYTF
TRBV5-1 . CASSLRPEDYGYTF
TRBV7-7 . CASSLTPALTGELFF
TRBV14 . CASSQEGSPLHF
TRBV4-2 . CASSQEGSYYGYTF
TRBV5-1 . CASSLAGQGGETQYF
TRBV6-1 . CASSDPPKGLNTEAFF
TRBV5-1 TRBD1 CASSSGQVDGYTF
TRBV30 TRBD2 CAWGGRGDTQYF
TRBV7-2 . CASSPWASYGYTF
TRBV14 TRBD1 CASSQGQGVFTDTQYF
TRBV11-3 . CASSLGQGYNEQFF
TRBV6-1 TRBD2 CASRRGGSTDTQYF
TRBV7-2 . CASSSHSNQPQHF
TRBV7-9 TRBD1 CASSRDRGYNEQFF
TRBV11-2 . CASKDANSPLHF
TRBV14 . CASSQRIQGSGGYTF
TRBV4-2 . CASSQGKGNGEKLFF
TRBV2 TRBD2 CASSDGSGVNTGELFF
TRBV4-1 . CASSQQDMISYNEQFF
TRBV6-1 . CASSETRDSPLHF
TRBV7-6 TRBD1 CASRKTGDGEQFF
TRBV6-1 . CASSLPGPLQHF
TRBV19 . CASRSQGGSYEQYF
TRBV6-5 TRBD1 CASSYFRTGDSYGYTF
TRBV5-1 TRBD1 CASRPGTGGTKGGYTF
TRBV4-1 . CASSQARSNTGELFF
TRBV18 . CASSPRGYEISPLHF
TRBV30 . CAWSVPGAVEKLFF
TRBV10-3 . CAIRKQGERTEAFF
TRBV6-6 . CASSREQGQGQPQHF
TRBV7-2 TRBD2 CASSLVSGKETQYF
TRBV6-1 . CASKGRSTEAFF